These 21 T cell receptor beta chains were sequenced from one sample in a study of naive and memory T cell subsets. Study conclusions and caveats: Especially in CD8 cells, naive repertoires contained a few larger clonotypes, possibly CD45RA-re-expressing memory cells.

Both TRBC1 and TRBC2 were covered by a beta constant-region primer of two equimolar oligonucleotides. Nested alpha and beta constant-region primers with the SP2 primer drove four PCR rounds on ligated cDNA. TCRdb fed the UMI-ligation and nested PCR reads into MiXCR, producing one record per CDR3 protein. The sample yields approximately 100,000 distinct CDR3 sequences, roughly 15% seen once. Which antigens these TCRs recognize remains unknown. Sequencing input: naive CD8+ T cells from blood. Receptors originate from a human donor in good health.

For the CDR3, the DNA is TGTGCCAGCAGTTACTCGTCCAGCGGAGGCACAGATACGCAGTATTTT. Translating gives CASSYSSSGGTDTQYF. This chain connects TRBV6-2 or TRBV6-3 to TRBJ2-3; D might be TRBD2 (5 bases). CDR1 and CDR2 (germline): MNHEY, SVGEGT. Trimming cost V 0 bases and J 1 base, with 11 bases left between them. This CDR3 comprises 16 residues.

This clonotype appeared a few times. The V and J genes are TRBV27 and TRBJ1-1; maybe TRBD1 (6 bases). V gave up 10 bases and J gave up 9 bases, with 15 bases separating them. CDR1 and CDR2 from the germline V gene are MNHEY and SMNVEV (reference sequence). The CDR3 is 11 amino acids. CDR3 coding DNA: TGTGCCATCGGCGGGGGGCATCAAGCTTTCTTT. Translating gives CAIGGGHQAFF.

This chain links TRBV2 with TRBJ2-1; 7 bases are shared with TRBD2. The V gene's germline CDR1 is SNHLY and CDR2 FYNNEI. This CDR3 comprises 17 residues. Losses at the gene ends were 8 bases for V and 3 bases for J; bases not matched to a gene: 16. CDR3: CASGPLVPGLNYNEQFF. The CDR3 DNA follows: TGTGCCAGCGGCCCCCTTGTCCCGGGACTAAACTACAATGAGCAGTTCTTC.

In this sample, this clonotype turned up a few times. The rearrangement joins TRBV9 to TRBJ2-2, with D maybe TRBD1 (6 bases). The CDR3 totals 16 residues. Germline loops: CDR1 SGDLS, CDR2 YYNGEE. Trimming removed 3 bases at V and 4 bases at J, with 16 bases between. Here the CDR3 reads CASSGTGTPTTGELFF. CDR3 nucleotide sequence: TGTGCCAGCAGCGGGACCGGGACACCCACCACCGGGGAGCTGTTTTTT.

The chain joins TRBV3-1 to TRBJ2-7; D might be TRBD2 (5 bases). This CDR3 contains 15 residues. Per the germline V gene, CDR1 is LGHDT and CDR2 is YNNKEL (reference sequence). Trimming shortened V by 0 bases and J by 3 bases, and 12 bases separated the two germline ends. For the CDR3, the DNA is TGTGCCAGCAGCCAAGAGATTAGCGAGTACTACGAGCAGTACTTC. It encodes CASSQEISEYYEQYF.

This chain connects TRBV4-1 to TRBJ1-2; tentatively, D is TRBD1 (6 bases). V was pared by 0 bases and J by 8 bases, with 13 bases between. The germline V gene encodes CDR1 MGHRA and CDR2 YSYEKL. There are 14 residues in the CDR3. The DNA of the CDR3 is TGCGCCAGCAGCCAAGAGGCCCCAGGGGAGGGCTACACCTTC. Translated: CASSQEAPGEGYTF.

The rearrangement joins TRBV4-3 to TRBJ2-6; TRBD2 is a possible D gene (5 bases). Germline loops: CDR1 LGHNA, CDR2 YSLEER. V lost 0 bases, J lost 0 bases, and 15 bases lay in between. The CDR3 covers 19 residues. Here the CDR3 DNA reads TGCGCCAGCAGCCAAGATGAGGGCGGTCCTAGCTCTGGGGCCAACGTCCTGACTTTC. It specifies CASSQDEGGPSSGANVLTF.

The sample holds a few counts of this clonotype. The chain carries TRBV25-1 and TRBJ1-2; D gene ambiguous. Germline V gene lookup returns CDR1 MGHDK and CDR2 SYGVNS. Trimming stripped 6 bases from V and 6 bases from J, with 17 bases between. This CDR3 has 14 residues. DNA for the CDR3: TGTGCCAGCAGGCCGGGTGTGAACCACAATGGCTACACCTTC. Its translation is CASRPGVNHNGYTF.

This chain links TRBV6-2 or TRBV6-3 with TRBJ2-1; the match to TRBD2 covers 8 bases. The CDR3 covers 15 residues. V shed 6 bases, J shed 3 bases, and the junction held 7 bases outside the gene matches. CDR1 and CDR2 from the germline V gene are MNHEY and SVGEGT. The CDR3 loop is CASRTVGGGYNEQFF. The DNA for the CDR3 is TGTGCCAGCAGGACGGTCGGGGGGGGCTACAATGAGCAGTTCTTC.

This clonotype has only a few counts. This sequence joins TRBV5-6 and TRBJ2-1; 8 bases are shared with TRBD2. After removal of 2 bases from V and 9 bases from J, the junction contained 10 bases not matched to a gene. The CDR3 has 15 amino acids. Germline V gene sequence: CDR1 SGHDT, CDR2 YYEEEE. Written as DNA, the CDR3 is TGTGCCAGCAGCTTCCGGGGGACTAGAGAACGTGAGCAGTTCTTC. Protein: CASSFRGTREREQFF.

Only a few counts were recorded for this clonotype. The J gene is TRBJ2-3, the V gene TRBV10-3; possibly TRBD1 or TRBD2 for D (5 bases each). The CDR3 covers 14 residues. V dropped 5 bases and J dropped 3 bases, with 12 bases sitting between them. Germline lookup yields CDR1 ENHRY and CDR2 SYGVKD. CDR3 nucleotides: TGTGCCATCAGTCCAAGAGGGGAGACAGATACGCAGTATTTT. Protein: CAISPRGETDTQYF.

The chain carries TRBV19 and TRBJ1-1; the D is unclear. The CDR3 spans 13 residues. Trimming took off 3 bases at V and 6 bases at J, with 11 bases between the two ends. Looked up from germline, CDR1 is LNHDA and CDR2 is SQIVND (reference sequence). The DNA for the CDR3 is TGTGCCAGTAGTATTTCCAGCACCTCTGAAGCTTTCTTT. Residues: CASSISSTSEAFF. Looking up the rest from reference TRBV19 and TRBJ1-1 gives the full variable domain: DGGITQSPKYLFRKEGQNVTLSCEQNLNHDAMYWYRQDPGQGLRLIYYSQIVNDFQKGDIAEGYSVSREKKESFPLTVTSAQKNPTAFYLCASSISSTSEAFFGQGTRLTVV.

This clonotype was seen a few times. The genes are TRBV25-1 and TRBJ1-2; D ambiguous. In germline, CDR1 is MGHDK, CDR2 SYGVNS. The CDR3 sequence is 14 residues long. V shed 4 bases and J shed 4 bases, with 13 bases lying between them. CDR3 DNA: TGTGCCAGCAGTGCCCCCCGGGAGGGCTATGGCTACACCTTC. This codes for CASSAPREGYGYTF.

This clonotype was seen more than once but under ten times. The chain carries TRBV29-1 and TRBJ1-2; D gene uncertain. This CDR3 comprises 12 residues. V lost 6 bases and J lost 3, with 11 bases in between. Germline CDR1 is SQVTM and CDR2 is ANQGSEA. The CDR3 reads CSVAAGDYGYTF. In nucleotides, the CDR3 is TGCAGCGTCGCCGCAGGAGACTATGGCTACACCTTC.

The V and J genes are TRBV20-1 and TRBJ2-1; 9 bases agree with TRBD2. Germline lookup yields CDR1 DFQATT and CDR2 SNEGSKA (reference sequence). CDR3 length: 15 residues. V gave up 0 bases and J gave up 3 bases; unmatched junction bases: 3. CDR3 sequence: CSARERGGLYNEQFF. The CDR3 bases are TGCAGTGCTAGAGAGCGGGGGGGCCTCTACAATGAGCAGTTCTTC.

The chain uses TRBV7-9 and TRBJ2-7, with 9 bases aligning to TRBD2. The CDR3 sequence is 15 residues long. Germline V gene data show CDR1 as SEHNR and CDR2 as FQNEAQ (reference sequence). J lost 6 bases, V lost 5 bases, and 11 bases had no gene match. CDR3 sequence reads: CASSIEPGLASEQYF. The CDR3 coding sequence is TGTGCCAGCAGCATCGAACCGGGACTAGCCTCCGAGCAGTACTTC. The full variable domain, completed using reference TRBV7-9 and TRBJ2-7, is DTGVSQNPRHKITKRGQNVTFRCDPISEHNRLYWYRQTLGQGPEFLTYFQNEAQLEKSRLLSDRFSAERPKGSFSTLEIQRTEQGDSAMYLCASSIEPGLASEQYFGPGTRLTVT.

This clonotype was observed a handful of times. This chain uses TRBV24-1 with TRBJ1-2; the D gene is possibly TRBD1 (6 bases). V shed 4 bases and J shed 4 bases, with 12 bases lying between them. Germline CDR1 is KGHDR and CDR2 is SFDVKD. The CDR3 loop spans 14 amino acids. CDR3 loop: CATSDPDRGYGYTF. As DNA, the CDR3 is TGTGCCACCAGTGACCCGGACAGAGGCTATGGCTACACCTTC.

This clonotype was found a few times. V gene TRBV21-1 combines with J gene TRBJ2-7; the D call in the table, TRBD2, was not verified against the DNA. TRBV21-1 corresponds to a pseudogene. The CDR3 extends over 15 amino acids. For the CDR3, the DNA is TGTGCCAGCAGCACGGAGCGGGAACCCTTAGGGGAGCAGTACTTC. It codes for CASSTEREPLGEQYF.

This clonotype came up a few times. The V call is TRBV20-1, the J call TRBJ2-7, with D tentatively TRBD2 (6 bases). With 2 bases removed from V and 1 base from J, the gap between germline ends came to 12 bases. The CDR3 runs to 14 residues. Germline V gives CDR1 DFQATT, CDR2 SNEGSKA (reference sequence). CDR3 residues: CSARSGTDSYEQYF. The CDR3 coding sequence is TGCAGTGCTAGATCCGGGACTGATTCCTACGAGCAGTACTTC.

The chain uses TRBV6-5 and TRBJ1-1; D is unresolved. There are 17 residues in the CDR3. With 0 bases removed from V and 0 bases from J, the gap between germline ends came to 14 bases. Germline loops: CDR1 MNHEY, CDR2 SVGAGI. CDR3 amino acids: CASSYSLRGVVNTEAFF. The CDR3 bases are TGTGCCAGCAGTTACTCGTTGCGGGGAGTCGTGAACACTGAAGCTTTCTTT.

This clonotype was counted between two and nine times. The gene calls are TRBV29-1 and TRBJ2-2, with D possibly TRBD2 on 5 matching bases. With 4 bases removed from V and 0 bases from J, the gap between germline ends came to 12 bases. The germline gives CDR1 SQVTM, CDR2 ANQGSEA. This CDR3 has 15 amino acids. The CDR3 is CSVVFQRPNTGELFF. The CDR3 nucleotides read TGCAGCGTTGTCTTCCAGCGGCCGAACACCGGGGAGCTGTTTTTT.